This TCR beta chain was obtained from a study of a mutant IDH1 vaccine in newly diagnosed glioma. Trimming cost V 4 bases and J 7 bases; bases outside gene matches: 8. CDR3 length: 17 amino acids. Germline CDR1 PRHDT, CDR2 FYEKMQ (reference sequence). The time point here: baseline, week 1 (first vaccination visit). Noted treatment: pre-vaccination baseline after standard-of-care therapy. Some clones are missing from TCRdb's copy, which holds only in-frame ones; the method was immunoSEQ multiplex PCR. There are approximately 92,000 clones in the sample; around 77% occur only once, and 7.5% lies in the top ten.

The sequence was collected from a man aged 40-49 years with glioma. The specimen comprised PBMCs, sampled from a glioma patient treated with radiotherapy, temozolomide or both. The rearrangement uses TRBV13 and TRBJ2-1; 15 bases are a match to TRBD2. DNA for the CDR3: TGTGCCAGCAGCTCCAATACCGGGACTAGCGGGAGGAATGAGCAGTTCTTC. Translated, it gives CASSSNTGTSGRNEQFF.